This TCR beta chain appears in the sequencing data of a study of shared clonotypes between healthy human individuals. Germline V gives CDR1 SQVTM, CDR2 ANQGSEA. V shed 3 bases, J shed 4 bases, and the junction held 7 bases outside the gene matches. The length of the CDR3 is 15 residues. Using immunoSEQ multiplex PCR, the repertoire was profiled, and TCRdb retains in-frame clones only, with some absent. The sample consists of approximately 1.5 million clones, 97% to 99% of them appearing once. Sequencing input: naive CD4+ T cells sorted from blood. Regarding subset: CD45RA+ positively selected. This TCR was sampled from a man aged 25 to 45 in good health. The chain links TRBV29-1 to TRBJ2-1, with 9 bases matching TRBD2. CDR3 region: CSVDGRLAGYNEQFF. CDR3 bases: TGCAGCGTTGACGGTCGGCTAGCGGGATACAATGAGCAGTTCTTC.